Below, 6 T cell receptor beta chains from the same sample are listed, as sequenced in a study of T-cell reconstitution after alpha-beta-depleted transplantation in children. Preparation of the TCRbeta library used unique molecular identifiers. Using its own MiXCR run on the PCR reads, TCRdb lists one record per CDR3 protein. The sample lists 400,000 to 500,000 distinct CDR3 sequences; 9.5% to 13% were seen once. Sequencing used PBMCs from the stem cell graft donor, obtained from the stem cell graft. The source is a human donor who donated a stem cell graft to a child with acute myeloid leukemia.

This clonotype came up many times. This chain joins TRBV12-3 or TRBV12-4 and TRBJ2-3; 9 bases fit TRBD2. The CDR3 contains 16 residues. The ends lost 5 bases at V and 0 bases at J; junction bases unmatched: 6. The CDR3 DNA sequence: TGTGCCAGCAGTCCTCCTAGCGGGACTAGCACAGATACGCAGTATTTT. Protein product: CASSPPSGTSTDTQYF.

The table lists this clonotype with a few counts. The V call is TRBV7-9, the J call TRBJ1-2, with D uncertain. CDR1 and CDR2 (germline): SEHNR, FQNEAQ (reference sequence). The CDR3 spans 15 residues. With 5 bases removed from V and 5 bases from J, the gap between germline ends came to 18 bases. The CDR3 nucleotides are TGTGCCAGCAGCCCGGCCGGGCTCTCCTCTTATGGCTACACCTTC. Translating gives CASSPAGLSSYGYTF.

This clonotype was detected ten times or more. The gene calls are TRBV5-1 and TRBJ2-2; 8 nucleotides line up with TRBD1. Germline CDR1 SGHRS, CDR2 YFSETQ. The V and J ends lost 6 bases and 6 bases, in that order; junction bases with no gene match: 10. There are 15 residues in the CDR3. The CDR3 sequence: CASTPWTGKSGELFF. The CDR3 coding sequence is TGCGCCAGCACCCCGTGGACAGGGAAATCCGGGGAGCTGTTTTTT.

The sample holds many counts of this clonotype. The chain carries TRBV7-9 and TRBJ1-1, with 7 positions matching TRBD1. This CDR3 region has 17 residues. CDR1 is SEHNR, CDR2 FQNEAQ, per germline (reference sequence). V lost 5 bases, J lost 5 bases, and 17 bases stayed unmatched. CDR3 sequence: CASSLNNRGTQGTEAFF. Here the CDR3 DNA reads TGTGCCAGCAGCCTAAATAACAGGGGTACTCAAGGGACTGAAGCTTTCTTT. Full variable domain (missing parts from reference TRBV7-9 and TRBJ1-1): DTGVSQNPRHKITKRGQNVTFRCDPISEHNRLYWYRQTLGQGPEFLTYFQNEAQLEKSRLLSDRFSAERPKGSFSTLEIQRTEQGDSAMYLCASSLNNRGTQGTEAFFGQGTRLTVV.

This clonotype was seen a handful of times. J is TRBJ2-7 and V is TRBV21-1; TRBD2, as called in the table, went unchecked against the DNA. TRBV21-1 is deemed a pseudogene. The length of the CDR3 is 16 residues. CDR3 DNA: TGTGCCAGCCATTCGGGAGTGACAGAAACCACTTACGAGCAGTACGTC. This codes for CASHSGVTETTYEQYV.

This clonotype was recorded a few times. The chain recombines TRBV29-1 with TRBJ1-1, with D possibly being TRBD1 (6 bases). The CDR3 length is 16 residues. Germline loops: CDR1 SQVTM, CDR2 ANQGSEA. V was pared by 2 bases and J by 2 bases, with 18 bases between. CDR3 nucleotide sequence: TGCAGCGTTGAAAGGCCCGGGGGCAAGTTAAACACTGAAGCTTTCTTT. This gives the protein CSVERPGGKLNTEAFF.